The T cell receptor beta chain described here comes from a study of T cells in Graves' hyperthyroidism and ophthalmopathy. Study results and caveats: The authors' 13 V-J model separated ophthalmopathy from stable hyperthyroidism. Peripheral blood also featured most of the thyroid clonotypes expanded above 0.001.

Amplification targeted TCR beta CDR3 regions from RNA transcripts. Carried out on the TCR CDR3, a first-round RT-PCR used the HTBI primer set. TCRdb re-called the multiplex PCR reads with MiXCR, one entry per CDR3 protein. The profile covers hundreds of thousands of distinct CDR3 sequences, with approximately 14% appearing a single time and around 14% taken by the ten largest. Ophthalmopathy patients showed a Clinical Activity Score of at least 3, NOSPECS grade of at least 4 and duration under 3 months. This clonotype has more than one count but fewer than ten. Its antigen is not identified. The TCR sequence derives from a young man with Graves' ophthalmopathy. Source material: blood.

The CDR3 bases are TGTGCCAGCAGTTCCCTTAGCGGGGGGAACACCGGGGAGCTGTTTTTT. Residues: CASSSLSGGNTGELFF. The chain links TRBV6-9 to TRBJ2-2, with 9 bases fitting TRBD2. The V gene's germline CDR1 is MNHGY and CDR2 SVAAGI. The CDR3 is made up of 16 amino acids. V was clipped by 4 bases and J by 1 base; unmatched bases: 4.